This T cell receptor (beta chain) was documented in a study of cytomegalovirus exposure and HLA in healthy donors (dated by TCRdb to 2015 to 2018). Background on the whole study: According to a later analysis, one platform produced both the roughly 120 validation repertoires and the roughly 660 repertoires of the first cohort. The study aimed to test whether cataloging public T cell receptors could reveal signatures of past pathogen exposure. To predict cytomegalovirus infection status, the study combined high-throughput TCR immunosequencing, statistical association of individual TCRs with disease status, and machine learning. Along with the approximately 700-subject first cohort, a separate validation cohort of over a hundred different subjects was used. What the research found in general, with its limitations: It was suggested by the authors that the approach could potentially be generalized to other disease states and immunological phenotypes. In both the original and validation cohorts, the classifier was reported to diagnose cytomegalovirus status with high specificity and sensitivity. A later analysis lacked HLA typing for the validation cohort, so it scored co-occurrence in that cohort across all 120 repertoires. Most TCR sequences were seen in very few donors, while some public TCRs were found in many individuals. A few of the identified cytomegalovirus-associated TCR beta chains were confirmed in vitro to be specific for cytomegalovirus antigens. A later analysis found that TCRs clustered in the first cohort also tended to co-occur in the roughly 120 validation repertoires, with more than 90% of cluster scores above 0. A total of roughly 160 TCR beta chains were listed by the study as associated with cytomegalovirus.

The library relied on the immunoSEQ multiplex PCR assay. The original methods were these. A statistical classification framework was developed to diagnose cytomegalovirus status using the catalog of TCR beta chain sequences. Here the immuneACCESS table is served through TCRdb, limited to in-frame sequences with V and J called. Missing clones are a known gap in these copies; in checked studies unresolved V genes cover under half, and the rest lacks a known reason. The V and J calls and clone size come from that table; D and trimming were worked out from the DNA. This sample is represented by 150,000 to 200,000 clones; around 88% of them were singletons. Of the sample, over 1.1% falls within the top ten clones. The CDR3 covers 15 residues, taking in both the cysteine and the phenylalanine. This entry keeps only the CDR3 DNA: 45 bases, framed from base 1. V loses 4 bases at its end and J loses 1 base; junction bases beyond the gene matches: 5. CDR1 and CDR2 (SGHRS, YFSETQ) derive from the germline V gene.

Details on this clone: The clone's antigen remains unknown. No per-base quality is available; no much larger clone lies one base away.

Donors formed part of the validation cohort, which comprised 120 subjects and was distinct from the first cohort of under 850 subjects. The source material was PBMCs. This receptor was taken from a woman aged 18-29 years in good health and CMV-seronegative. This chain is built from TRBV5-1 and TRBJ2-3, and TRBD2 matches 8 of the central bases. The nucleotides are TGCGCCAGCAGCCCCGGGAGGGCGGGCACAGATACGCAGTATTTT. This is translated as CASSPGRAGTDTQYF.